The 8 T cell receptor beta chains below were found in one sample sequenced in a study of blood T cell repertoires in COVID-19. Only in-frame clones appear in the TCRdb table, and some are missing; sequencing was by immunoSEQ multiplex PCR. Of 200,000 or so clones listed, approximately 83% are singletons. The sequenced material came from PBMCs or T cells enriched from blood (not recorded which). These receptor sequences come from a man aged 40-49 years who had recovered from COVID-19.

The chain uses TRBV30 and TRBJ2-2, with 8 bases fitting TRBD2. CDR1 is GTSNPN, CDR2 SVGIG, per germline (reference sequence). With 0 bases clipped from V and 8 bases from J, the junction kept 14 bases outside the gene matches. The CDR3 runs 17 residues. CDR3 sequence reads: CAWSVRLAGRAPGELFF. DNA of the CDR3: TGTGCCTGGAGTGTACGATTAGCGGGGAGAGCACCGGGGGAGCTGTTTTTT.

The chain links TRBV5-4 to TRBJ1-1, with TRBD1 matching 7 bases. V lost 4 bases to trimming and J lost 0 bases; unmatched junction nucleotides: 9. This CDR3 has 16 residues. Per the germline V gene, CDR1 is SGHNT and CDR2 is YYREEE (reference sequence). The CDR3 loop reads CASSLRDRYMNTEAFF. The CDR3 DNA sequence: TGTGCCAGCAGCCTCCGGGACAGATATATGAACACTGAAGCTTTCTTT.

This clone was seen once. The chain couples TRBV19 to TRBJ1-1, with D possibly TRBD1 on 5 matching bases. The CDR3 has 13 amino acids. Looked up from germline, CDR1 is LNHDA and CDR2 is SQIVND (reference sequence). V was clipped by 10 bases and J by 0 bases, with 12 bases between them. CDR3 bases: TGTGCCACCGGGGGGTCCATGAACACTGAAGCTTTCTTT. Translating it yields CATGGSMNTEAFF.

The CDR3 sequence is CASSTGLAQETQYF. CDR3 DNA sequence: TGCGCCAGCAGCACCGGACTAGCGCAAGAGACCCAGTACTTC. V is TRBV4-1 and J is TRBJ2-5; 9 bases agree with TRBD2. This CDR3 comprises 14 residues. Germline CDR1 MGHRA, CDR2 YSYEKL. Trimming at V came to 5 bases and at J to 2 bases, leaving 3 bases not matched to a gene.

V gene TRBV5-1 combines with J gene TRBJ1-3; D is unclear. The CDR3 length is 15 residues. V was trimmed by 3 bases and J by 0 bases, leaving 10 bases between them. Germline CDR1 is SGHRS and CDR2 is YFSETQ. CDR3 sequence reads: CASSSLAGSGNTIYF. The DNA of the CDR3 is TGCGCCAGCAGCTCCTTGGCGGGCTCTGGAAACACCATATATTTT.

This clone was seen once. V and J are TRBV5-1 and TRBJ1-4; D is uncertain. CDR1 is SGHRS and CDR2 is YFSETQ in the germline V gene. The CDR3 consists of 17 residues. V dropped 2 bases and J dropped 0 bases, with 14 bases sitting between them. The CDR3 bases are TGCGCCAGCAGCTTTCGTTCTAGGGAGGCAACTAATGAAAAACTGTTTTTT. Its protein is CASSFRSREATNEKLFF.

Note on this clone: Within the sample, other DNA sequences also encode this same CDR3. This chain joins TRBV19 and TRBJ2-7; D gene uncertain. The germline CDR1 and CDR2 sequences are LNHDA and SQIVND (reference sequence). This CDR3 contains 11 residues. V lost 6 bases, J lost 4 bases, and 7 bases lay in between. CDR3 in amino acids: CASSGGYEQYF. The CDR3 bases are TGTGCCAGTAGCGGCGGATACGAGCAGTACTTC.

The V and J genes are TRBV5-1 and TRBJ1-2, with D tentatively TRBD1 (5 bases). The V gene lost 0 bases and the J gene lost 8 bases, with 17 bases spanning the gap. The CDR3 sequence is 15 residues long. Germline V gene lookup returns CDR1 SGHRS and CDR2 YFSETQ. The CDR3 reads CASSLEARLTGGYTF. In DNA form, the CDR3 reads TGCGCCAGCAGCTTGGAGGCCCGACTCACAGGCGGCTACACCTTC.